What follows are 20 T cell receptor beta chains derived from one specimen sequenced in a study of neurological immune-mediated disorders (dated by TCRdb to about 2019). Library creation used 5' RACE. TCRdb shows the sequencer as Illumina HiSeq 2500. TCRdb reprocessing: public reads trimmed at Q25 with fastp, clones called with MiXCR, in-frame beta chains kept. Each entry merges the rows of one CDR3 protein and shows their most common DNA and genes. Within this sample are about 21,000 distinct CDR3 sequences, with 15% of them counted one time only. In total, the top ten clones hold roughly 15% of the sample. Sequenced: PBMCs. These receptors came from a female donor with HTLV-1-associated myelopathy (HAM/TSP).

This clonotype came up many times. The chain employs TRBV29-1 and TRBJ2-1, with TRBD2 matching 9 bases. Germline CDR1 is SQVTM and CDR2 is ANQGSEA. The CDR3 totals 14 residues. V dropped 1 base and J dropped 2; count of bases not matched to a gene: 0. CDR3 coding DNA: TGCAGCGTTGAAGCTAGCGGGACCTACAATGAGCAGTTCTTC. Translating it yields CSVEASGTYNEQFF.

In its sample, this clonotype was seen many times. This sequence joins TRBV18 and TRBJ2-7; D uncertain. Germline CDR1 reads KGHSH; CDR2 reads LQKENI. Trimming left V 3 bases short and J 7 bases short, with 10 bases between. This CDR3 is built from 12 residues. The CDR3 sequence is CASSPGSLEQYF. CDR3 coding DNA: TGTGCCAGCTCACCCGGCAGCCTAGAGCAGTACTTC.

In its sample, this clonotype was seen many times. V usage is TRBV12-3 or TRBV12-4 and J usage is TRBJ1-1; D gene uncertain. CDR3 length: 13 residues. Trimming stripped 5 bases from V and 8 bases from J, with 15 bases between. The DNA for the CDR3 is TGTGCCAGCAGTGCCACGACGAGGGAGGAAGCTTTCTTT. It specifies CASSATTREEAFF.

This clonotype was recorded many times. The rearrangement uses TRBV9 and TRBJ1-1; D not resolved. CDR1 SGDLS and CDR2 YYNGEE come from the germline V gene. The germline V and J ends were trimmed by 4 bases and 4 bases, with 14 bases remaining between them. CDR3 size: 14 residues. This CDR3 is CASSPRTGITEAFF. In nucleotides, the CDR3 is TGTGCCAGCAGCCCTCGCACGGGAATCACTGAAGCTTTCTTT.

Judged by abundance, this clonotype is medium-sized. The genes are TRBV5-1 and TRBJ1-6; no clear D. Trimming stripped 4 bases from V and 8 bases from J, with 7 bases between. Germline CDR1 reads SGHRS; CDR2 reads YFSETQ. The CDR3 has 12 residues. In DNA form, the CDR3 reads TGCGCCAGCAGCCCGGACCATTCACCCCTCCACTTT. Translated: CASSPDHSPLHF. Using reference TRBV5-1 and TRBJ1-6 for the parts outside the CDR3, the full variable domain is KAGVTQTPRYLIKTRGQQVTLSCSPISGHRSVSWYQQTPGQGLQFLFEYFSETQRNKGNFPGRFSGRQFSNSRSEMNVSTLELGDSALYLCASSPDHSPLHFGNGTRLTVT.

This clonotype appeared many times. V is TRBV7-2 and J is TRBJ2-3; 8 positions match TRBD1. Germline V CDR1 and CDR2: SGHTA, FQGNSA. Losses at the gene ends were 3 bases for V and 10 bases for J; bases not matched to a gene: 9. CDR3 size: 14 residues. The CDR3 is CASSLSGQGAAQYF. CDR3 DNA sequence: TGTGCCAGCAGCTTGTCCGGACAGGGAGCAGCGCAGTATTTT.

The chain couples TRBV20-1 to TRBJ1-2, with no clear D. Trimming took 0 bases from V and 7 from J, leaving 9 bases between them. CDR3 length equals 12 residues. In germline, CDR1 is DFQATT, CDR2 SNEGSKA (reference sequence). CDR3 loop: CSARDGGIGYTF. In nucleotides, the CDR3 is TGCAGTGCTAGAGACGGAGGGATTGGCTACACCTTC.

Many counts were recorded for this clonotype. The genes are TRBV15 and TRBJ1-4; D uncertain. The germline gives CDR1 LNHNV, CDR2 YYDKDF (reference sequence). Trimming pared 5 bases from V and 8 bases from J, leaving 12 bases between. The length of the CDR3 is 13 residues. CDR3 sequence reads: CATSQTGGEKLFF. The DNA of the CDR3 is TGTGCCACCAGCCAGACCGGTGGGGAAAAACTGTTTTTT.

This clonotype was observed at least ten times. This rearrangement joins TRBV27 to TRBJ2-7; the D gene is possibly TRBD1 (6 bases). The V end was cut by 6 bases, the J end by 4 bases, with 22 bases between. The CDR3 spans 16 residues. Germline-derived CDR1 and CDR2 are MNHEY and SMNVEV (reference sequence). The CDR3: CASRRLQGGDWYEQYF. The DNA for the CDR3 is TGTGCCAGCAGACGACTACAGGGCGGTGATTGGTACGAGCAGTACTTC.

This clonotype came up many times. This chain links TRBV5-1 with TRBJ2-7; D remains unclear. The V and J ends lost 7 bases and 4 bases respectively, with 15 bases between them. This CDR3 contains 13 residues. Looked up from germline, CDR1 is SGHRS and CDR2 is YFSETQ. The CDR3 spells CASAQRWDYEQYF. CDR3 coding DNA: TGCGCCAGCGCGCAAAGGTGGGATTACGAGCAGTACTTC.

The rearrangement joins TRBV15 to TRBJ2-7; D ambiguous. V was pared by 0 bases and J by 2 bases, with 5 bases between. Germline V CDR1 and CDR2: LNHNV, YYDKDF (reference sequence). The CDR3 consists of 13 residues. CDR3 DNA sequence: TGTGCCACCAGCAGAGAAAGAGCCTACGAGCAGTACTTC. Translation: CATSRERAYEQYF. Supplemented by reference TRBV15 and TRBJ2-7, the full variable domain reads DAMVIQNPRYQVTQFGKPVTLSCSQTLNHNVMYWYQQKSSQAPKLLFHYYDKDFNNEADTPDNFQSRRPNTSFCFLDIRSPGLGDTAMYLCATSRERAYEQYFGPGTRLTVT.

Many counts were recorded for this clonotype. J is TRBJ1-5 and V is TRBV5-1; D uncertain. The CDR3 has 14 residues. Germline loops: CDR1 SGHRS, CDR2 YFSETQ. V was pared by 0 bases and J by 5 bases, with 9 bases between. CDR3 residues: CASSLGTADQPQHF. CDR3 nucleotides: TGCGCCAGCAGCTTGGGGACGGCCGATCAGCCCCAGCATTTT.

The CDR3 DNA is TGTGCCAGCTTAGGAACTAGCGGGGTGCAGTTCTTC. Translation gives CASLGTSGVQFF. The genes are TRBV11-2 and TRBJ2-1, with 10 bases that match TRBD2. Germline V lookup: CDR1 SGHAT, CDR2 FQNNGV. V lost 8 bases and J lost 12; bases outside the gene matches: 7. The CDR3 has 12 residues.

This clonotype was picked up many times. The chain combines TRBV7-6 with TRBJ2-3, with D perhaps matching TRBD1 (5 bases). The CDR3 spans 15 residues. V gave up 5 bases and J gave up 4 bases, with 16 bases separating them. Germline loops: CDR1 SGHVS, CDR2 FNYEAQ. The CDR3 sequence: CASSQGLGRADTQYF. The CDR3 region has the DNA TGTGCCAGCAGCCAGGGCCTAGGCCGGGCAGATACGCAGTATTTT.

In its sample, this clonotype was seen many times. V is TRBV4-2 and J is TRBJ1-5; no firm D call. V was clipped by 0 bases and J by 0 bases, with 3 bases between them. The germline gives CDR1 LGHNA, CDR2 YNFKEQ. The CDR3 runs 14 residues. For the CDR3, the DNA is TGTGCCAGCAGCCAAGAGGGTAGCAATCAGCCCCAGCATTTT. Translation gives CASSQEGSNQPQHF.

This clonotype showed up many times. The chain uses TRBV12-3 or TRBV12-4 and TRBJ1-1, with D possibly TRBD1 on 6 matching bases. The CDR3 runs 11 residues. Trimming shortened V by 3 bases and J by 10 bases, and 9 bases separated the two germline ends. CDR3 nucleotides: TGTGCCAGCAGTTTCGGAGGGGGAGCTTTCTTT. Translated: CASSFGGGAFF.

This clonotype was seen a few times. The rearrangement uses TRBV30 and TRBJ2-3; TRBD2 matches 8 bases. V gave up 2 bases and J gave up 3 bases; unmatched junction bases: 4. Per the germline V gene, CDR1 is GTSNPN and CDR2 is SVGIG (reference sequence). The CDR3 is made up of 14 amino acids. The CDR3 spells CAWSSPGGTDTQYF. The CDR3 coding sequence is TGTGCCTGGAGTTCCCCGGGAGGGACAGATACGCAGTATTTT.

Sample share makes this clonotype medium-sized. The chain joins TRBV4-3 to TRBJ1-1, with 11 nucleotides matching TRBD1. The CDR3 extends over 16 amino acids. V lost 0 bases to trimming and J lost 3 bases; unmatched junction nucleotides: 3. In germline, CDR1 is LGHNA, CDR2 YSLEER. The CDR3 region is CASSQDPGQGDTEAFF. CDR3 coding DNA: TGCGCCAGCAGCCAAGACCCGGGACAGGGGGACACTGAAGCTTTCTTT.

This clonotype was detected ten times or more. CDR3 loop: CSVGRGVGSYNEQFF. The CDR3 DNA follows: TGCAGCGTTGGAAGAGGAGTGGGCTCCTACAATGAGCAGTTCTTC. V and J are TRBV29-1 and TRBJ2-1; D gene uncertain. With 4 bases removed from V and 0 bases from J, the gap between germline ends came to 13 bases. This CDR3 spans 15 amino acids. Germline values: CDR1 SQVTM, CDR2 ANQGSEA.

This clonotype was counted many times. V gene TRBV5-1 combines with J gene TRBJ1-2; 8 bases map to TRBD1. Losses at the gene ends were 2 bases for V and 4 bases for J; bases not matched to a gene: 4. Germline V gene sequence: CDR1 SGHRS, CDR2 YFSETQ. CDR3 length: 14 amino acids. CDR3 sequence (DNA): TGCGCCAGCAGCTTAAGACAGGGGACCTATGGCTACACCTTC. Protein product: CASSLRQGTYGYTF.